This T cell receptor beta chain was sequenced during a study of blood T cells in healthy people across ages. Study-level findings and limits: Relative to aged donors, long-lived donors carried more naive CD4+ cells and displayed higher diversity.

The study drew donors from healthy Caucasian individuals in Russia aged 6 to 90. Total RNA extraction produced at least 5.5 micrograms (per sample) for the study. This clonotype came up once. Its target is unknown. Alongside a J-beta primer mix, a sample-barcoded 5' primer served in a second PCR lasting roughly 7 to 11 cycles. The template-switch adaptor was a 5' adaptor with 12 random nucleotides. It tagged each cDNA molecule. TCRdb redid the calling of the 5' RACE reads with MiXCR, one entry per CDR3 protein. This sample has 720,000 or so distinct CDR3 sequences, with around 38% found just once. CDR3 length equals 15 residues. The V gene's germline CDR1 is MDHEN and CDR2 SYDVKM. The J segment lost 13 bases and the V segment lost 5 bases, leaving 16 bases of the junction unmatched.

The TCR comes from a man older than 75 in good health. The sequencing input was blood. V gene TRBV28 combines with J gene TRBJ2-1; 8 positions match TRBD2. The CDR3 spells CASSRSGSTQETQFF. CDR3 DNA: TGTGCCAGCAGTCGCAGCGGGAGTACACAAGAGACCCAGTTCTTC.